This TCR beta chain came from a study of shared clonotypes between healthy human individuals. Study as a whole: Two women and a few men aged 18 to 49 served as donors. Study-level points and caveats: Tissues were not sampled, only blood, and their repertoires likely differ.

Notes on this clone: Antigen unknown.

Each donor was a Caucasian adult residing in Nashville, Tennessee. A CD45RA-negative memory subset and a CD45RA+ naive subset were separated from the CD4+ cells. Assay used: immunoSEQ multiplex PCR; TCRdb lists only in-frame clones, some missing. The data contain under 550,000 clones, 90% to 97% of them singletons. The CDR3 runs 11 residues. Germline CDR1 reads SGHNT; CDR2 reads YENEEA. V was pared by 5 bases and J by 5 bases, with 4 bases between. This chain connects TRBV11-3 to TRBJ2-1; no firm D call. The TCR was taken from a woman in her thirties in good health. Input material: naive CD4+ T cells sorted from blood. Specified subset: CD45RA+ positively selected. This CDR3 reads CASSKHNEQFF. DNA of the CDR3: TGTGCCAGCAGCAAACACAATGAGCAGTTCTTC.